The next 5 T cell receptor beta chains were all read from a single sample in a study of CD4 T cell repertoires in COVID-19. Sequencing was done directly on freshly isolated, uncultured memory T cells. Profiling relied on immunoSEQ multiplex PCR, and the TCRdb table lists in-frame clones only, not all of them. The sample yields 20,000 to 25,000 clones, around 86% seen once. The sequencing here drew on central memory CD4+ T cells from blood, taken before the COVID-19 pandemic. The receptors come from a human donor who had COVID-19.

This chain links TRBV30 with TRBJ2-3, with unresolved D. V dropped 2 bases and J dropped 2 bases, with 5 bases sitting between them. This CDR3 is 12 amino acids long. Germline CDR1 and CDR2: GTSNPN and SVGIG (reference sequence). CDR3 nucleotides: TGTGCCTGGAGTCAGAACACAGATACGCAGTATTTT. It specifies CAWSQNTDTQYF.

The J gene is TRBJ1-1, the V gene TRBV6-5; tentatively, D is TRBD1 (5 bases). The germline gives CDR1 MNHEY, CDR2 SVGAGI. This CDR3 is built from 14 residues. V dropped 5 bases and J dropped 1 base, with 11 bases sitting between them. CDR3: CASSPPDRNTEAFF. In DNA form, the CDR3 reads TGTGCCAGCAGTCCCCCCGACAGGAACACTGAAGCTTTCTTT.

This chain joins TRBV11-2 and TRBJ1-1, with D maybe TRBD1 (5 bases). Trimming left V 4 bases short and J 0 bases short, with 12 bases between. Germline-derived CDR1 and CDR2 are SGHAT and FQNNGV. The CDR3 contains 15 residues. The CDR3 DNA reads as TGTGCCAGCAGCTCACCCAGGGTGGTGAACACTGAAGCTTTCTTT. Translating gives CASSSPRVVNTEAFF.

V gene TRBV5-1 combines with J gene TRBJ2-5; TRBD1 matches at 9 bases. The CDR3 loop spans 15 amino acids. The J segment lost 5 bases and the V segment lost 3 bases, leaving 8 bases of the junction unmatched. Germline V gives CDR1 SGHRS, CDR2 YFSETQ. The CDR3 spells CASSSPGQGRETQYF. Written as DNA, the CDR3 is TGCGCCAGCAGCTCTCCGGGACAGGGTAGGGAGACCCAGTACTTC.

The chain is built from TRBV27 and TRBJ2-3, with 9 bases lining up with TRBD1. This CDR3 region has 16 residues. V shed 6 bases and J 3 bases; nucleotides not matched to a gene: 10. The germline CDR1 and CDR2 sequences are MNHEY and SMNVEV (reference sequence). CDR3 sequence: CASRPWRTGETDTQYF. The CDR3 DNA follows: TGTGCCAGCAGGCCCTGGAGGACAGGGGAGACAGATACGCAGTATTTT.